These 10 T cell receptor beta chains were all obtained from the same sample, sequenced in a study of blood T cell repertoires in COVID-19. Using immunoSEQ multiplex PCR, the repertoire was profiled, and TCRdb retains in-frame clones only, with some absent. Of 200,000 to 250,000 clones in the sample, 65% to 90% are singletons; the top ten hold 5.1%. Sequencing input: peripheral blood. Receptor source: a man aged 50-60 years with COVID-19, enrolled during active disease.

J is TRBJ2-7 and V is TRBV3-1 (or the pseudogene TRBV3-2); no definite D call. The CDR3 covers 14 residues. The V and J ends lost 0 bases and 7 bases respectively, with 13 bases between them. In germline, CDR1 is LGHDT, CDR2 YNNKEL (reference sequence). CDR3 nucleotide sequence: TGTGCCAGCAGCCAAGATAGTGTGCAGAGGGAGCAGTACTTC. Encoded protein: CASSQDSVQREQYF.

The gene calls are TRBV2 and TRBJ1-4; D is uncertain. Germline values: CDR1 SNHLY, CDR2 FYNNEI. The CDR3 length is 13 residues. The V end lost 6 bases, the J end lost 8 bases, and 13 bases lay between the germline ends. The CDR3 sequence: CASSVNTREKLFF. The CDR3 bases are TGTGCCAGCAGCGTAAATACCCGGGAAAAACTGTTTTTT.

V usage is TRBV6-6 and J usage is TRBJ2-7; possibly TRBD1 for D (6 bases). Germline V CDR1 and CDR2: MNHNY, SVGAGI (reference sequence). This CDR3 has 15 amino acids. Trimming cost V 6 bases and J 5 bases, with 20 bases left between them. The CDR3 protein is CASSPIETGLNEQYF. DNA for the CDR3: TGTGCCAGCAGCCCAATTGAGACAGGTCTCAACGAGCAGTACTTC.

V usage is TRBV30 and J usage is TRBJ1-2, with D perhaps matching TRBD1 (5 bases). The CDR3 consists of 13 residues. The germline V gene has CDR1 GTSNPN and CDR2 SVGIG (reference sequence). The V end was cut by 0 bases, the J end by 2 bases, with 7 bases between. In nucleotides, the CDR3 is TGTGCCTGGAGTGTTTCAGGGAACTATGGCTACACCTTC. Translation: CAWSVSGNYGYTF. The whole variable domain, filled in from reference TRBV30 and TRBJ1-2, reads SQTIHQWPATLVQPVGSPLSLECTVEGTSNPNLYWYRQAAGRGLQLLFYSVGIGQISSEVPQNLSASRPQDRQFILSSKKLLLSDSGFYLCAWSVSGNYGYTFGSGTRLTVV.

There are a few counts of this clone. CDR3 in amino acids: CASRLTQGAHTIYF. The CDR3 DNA sequence: TGTGCCAGCAGACTCACCCAGGGGGCTCACACCATATATTTT. J is TRBJ1-3 and V is TRBV6-5; 8 bases are shared with TRBD1. Germline V gives CDR1 MNHEY, CDR2 SVGAGI. The CDR3 is made up of 14 amino acids. V shed 6 bases and J 8 bases; nucleotides not matched to a gene: 9.

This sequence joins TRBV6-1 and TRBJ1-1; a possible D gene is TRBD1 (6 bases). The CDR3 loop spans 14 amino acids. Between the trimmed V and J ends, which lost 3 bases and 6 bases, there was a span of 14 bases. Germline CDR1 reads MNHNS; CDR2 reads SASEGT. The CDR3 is CASSELQGRAEAFF. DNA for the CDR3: TGTGCCAGCAGTGAGCTACAGGGAAGGGCTGAAGCTTTCTTT.

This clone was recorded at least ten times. Here the CDR3 reads CASSQVPFQRTYEQYF. In nucleotides, the CDR3 is TGTGCCAGCAGCCAAGTTCCGTTCCAGCGGACCTACGAGCAGTACTTC. The chain is built from TRBV14 and TRBJ2-7; D is possibly TRBD2 (5 bases). Trimming cost V 1 base and J 2 bases, with 15 bases left between them. The CDR3 has 16 amino acids. Germline V lookup: CDR1 SGHDN, CDR2 FVKESK.

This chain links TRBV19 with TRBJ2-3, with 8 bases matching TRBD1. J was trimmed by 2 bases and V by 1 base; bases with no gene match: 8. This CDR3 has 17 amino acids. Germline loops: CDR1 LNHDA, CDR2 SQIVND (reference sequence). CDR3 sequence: CASSIGTGQVNTDTQYF. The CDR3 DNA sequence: TGTGCCAGTAGTATAGGGACGGGACAGGTGAACACAGATACGCAGTATTTT.

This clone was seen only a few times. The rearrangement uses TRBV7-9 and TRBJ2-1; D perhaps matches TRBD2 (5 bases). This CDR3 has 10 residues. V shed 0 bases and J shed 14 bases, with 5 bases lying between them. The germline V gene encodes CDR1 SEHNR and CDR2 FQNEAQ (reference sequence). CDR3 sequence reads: CASSLAEEFF. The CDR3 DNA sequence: TGTGCCAGCAGCTTAGCGGAGGAGTTCTTC.

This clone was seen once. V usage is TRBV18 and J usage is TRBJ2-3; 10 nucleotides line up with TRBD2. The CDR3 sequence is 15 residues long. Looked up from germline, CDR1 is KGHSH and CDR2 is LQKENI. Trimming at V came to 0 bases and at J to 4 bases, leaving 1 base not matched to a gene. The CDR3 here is CASSPPGLASDTQYF. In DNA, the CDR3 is TGTGCCAGCTCACCACCGGGACTAGCGTCAGATACGCAGTATTTT.